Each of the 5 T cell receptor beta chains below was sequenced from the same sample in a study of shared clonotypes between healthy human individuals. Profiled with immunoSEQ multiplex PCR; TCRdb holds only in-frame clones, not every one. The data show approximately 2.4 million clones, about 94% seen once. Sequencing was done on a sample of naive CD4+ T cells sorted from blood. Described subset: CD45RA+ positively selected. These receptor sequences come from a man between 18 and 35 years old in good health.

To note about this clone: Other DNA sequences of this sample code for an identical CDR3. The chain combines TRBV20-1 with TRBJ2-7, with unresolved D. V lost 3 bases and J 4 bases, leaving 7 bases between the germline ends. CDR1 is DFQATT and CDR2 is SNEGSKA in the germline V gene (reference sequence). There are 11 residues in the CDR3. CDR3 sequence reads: CSARSEYEQYF. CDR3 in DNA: TGCAGTGCTAGGTCTGAGTACGAGCAGTACTTC.

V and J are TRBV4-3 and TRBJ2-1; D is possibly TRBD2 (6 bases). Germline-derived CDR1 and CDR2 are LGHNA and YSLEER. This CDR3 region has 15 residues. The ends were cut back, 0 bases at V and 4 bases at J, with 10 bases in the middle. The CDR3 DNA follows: TGCGCCAGCAGCCAAGAACGAGCGGGTTACAATGAGCAGTTCTTC. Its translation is CASSQERAGYNEQFF.

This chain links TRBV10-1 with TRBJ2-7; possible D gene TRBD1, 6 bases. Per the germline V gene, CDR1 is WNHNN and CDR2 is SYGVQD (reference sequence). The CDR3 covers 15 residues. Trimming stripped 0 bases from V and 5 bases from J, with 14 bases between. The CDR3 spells CASSESNREKDEQYF. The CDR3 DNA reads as TGCGCCAGCAGTGAGTCGAACAGGGAAAAAGACGAGCAGTACTTC.

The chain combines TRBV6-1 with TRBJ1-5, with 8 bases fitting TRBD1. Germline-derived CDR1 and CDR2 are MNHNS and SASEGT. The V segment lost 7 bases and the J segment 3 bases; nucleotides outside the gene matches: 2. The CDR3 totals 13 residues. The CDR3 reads CASKDRDNQPQHF. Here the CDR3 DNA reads TGTGCCAGCAAGGACAGGGACAATCAGCCCCAGCATTTT.

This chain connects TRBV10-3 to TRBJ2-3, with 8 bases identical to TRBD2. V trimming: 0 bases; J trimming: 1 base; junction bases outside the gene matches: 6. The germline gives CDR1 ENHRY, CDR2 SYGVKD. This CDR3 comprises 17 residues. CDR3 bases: TGTGCCATCAGTGAGTCTCAAGCGGGGGCCGGCACAGATACGCAGTATTTT. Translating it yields CAISESQAGAGTDTQYF.